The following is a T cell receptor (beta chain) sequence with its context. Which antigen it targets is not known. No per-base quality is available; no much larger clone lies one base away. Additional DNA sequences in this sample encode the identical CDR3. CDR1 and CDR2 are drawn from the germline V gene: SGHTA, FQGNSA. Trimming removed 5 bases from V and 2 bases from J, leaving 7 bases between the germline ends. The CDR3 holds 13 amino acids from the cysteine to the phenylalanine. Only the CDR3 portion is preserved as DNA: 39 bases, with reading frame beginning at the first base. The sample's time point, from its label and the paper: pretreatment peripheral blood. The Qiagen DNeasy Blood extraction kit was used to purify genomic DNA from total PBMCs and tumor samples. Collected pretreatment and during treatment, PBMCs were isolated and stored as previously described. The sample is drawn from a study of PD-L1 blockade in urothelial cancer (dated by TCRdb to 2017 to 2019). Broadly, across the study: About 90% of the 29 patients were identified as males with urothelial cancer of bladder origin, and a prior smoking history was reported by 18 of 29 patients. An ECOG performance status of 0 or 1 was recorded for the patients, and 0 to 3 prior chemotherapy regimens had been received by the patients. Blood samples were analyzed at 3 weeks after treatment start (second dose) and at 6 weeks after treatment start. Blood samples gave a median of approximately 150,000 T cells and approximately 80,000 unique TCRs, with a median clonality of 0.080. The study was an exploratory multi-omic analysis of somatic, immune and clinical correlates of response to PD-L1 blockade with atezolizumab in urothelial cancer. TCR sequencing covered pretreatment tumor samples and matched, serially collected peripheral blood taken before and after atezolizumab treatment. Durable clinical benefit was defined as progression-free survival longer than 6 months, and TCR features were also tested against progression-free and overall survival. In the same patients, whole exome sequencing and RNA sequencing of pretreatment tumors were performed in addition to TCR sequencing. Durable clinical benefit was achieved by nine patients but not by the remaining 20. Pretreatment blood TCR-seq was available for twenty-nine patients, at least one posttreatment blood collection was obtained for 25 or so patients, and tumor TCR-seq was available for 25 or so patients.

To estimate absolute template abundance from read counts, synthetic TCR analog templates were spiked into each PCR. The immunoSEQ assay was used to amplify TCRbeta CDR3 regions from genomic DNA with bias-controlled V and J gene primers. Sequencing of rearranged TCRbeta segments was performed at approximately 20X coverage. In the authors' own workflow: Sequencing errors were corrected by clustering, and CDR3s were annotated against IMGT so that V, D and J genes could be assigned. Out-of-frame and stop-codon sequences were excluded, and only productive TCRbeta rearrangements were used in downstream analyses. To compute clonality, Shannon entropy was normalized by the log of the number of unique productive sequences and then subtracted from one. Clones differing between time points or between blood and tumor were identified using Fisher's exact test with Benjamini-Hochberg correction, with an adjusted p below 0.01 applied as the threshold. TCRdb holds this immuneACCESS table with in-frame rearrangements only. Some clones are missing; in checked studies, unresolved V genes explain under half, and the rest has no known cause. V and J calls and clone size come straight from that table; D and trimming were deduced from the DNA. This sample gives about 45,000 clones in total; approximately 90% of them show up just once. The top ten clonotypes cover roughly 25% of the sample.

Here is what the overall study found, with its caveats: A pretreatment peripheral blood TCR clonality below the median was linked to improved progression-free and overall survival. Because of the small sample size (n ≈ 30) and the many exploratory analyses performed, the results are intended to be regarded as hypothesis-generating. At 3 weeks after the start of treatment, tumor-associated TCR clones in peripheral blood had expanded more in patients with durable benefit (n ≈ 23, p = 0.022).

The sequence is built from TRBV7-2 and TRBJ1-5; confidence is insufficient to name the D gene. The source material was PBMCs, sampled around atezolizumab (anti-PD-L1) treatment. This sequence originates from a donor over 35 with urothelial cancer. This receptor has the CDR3 CASSTQGNQPQHF. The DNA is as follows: TGTGCCAGCAGCACCCAGGGCAATCAGCCCCAGCATTTT.